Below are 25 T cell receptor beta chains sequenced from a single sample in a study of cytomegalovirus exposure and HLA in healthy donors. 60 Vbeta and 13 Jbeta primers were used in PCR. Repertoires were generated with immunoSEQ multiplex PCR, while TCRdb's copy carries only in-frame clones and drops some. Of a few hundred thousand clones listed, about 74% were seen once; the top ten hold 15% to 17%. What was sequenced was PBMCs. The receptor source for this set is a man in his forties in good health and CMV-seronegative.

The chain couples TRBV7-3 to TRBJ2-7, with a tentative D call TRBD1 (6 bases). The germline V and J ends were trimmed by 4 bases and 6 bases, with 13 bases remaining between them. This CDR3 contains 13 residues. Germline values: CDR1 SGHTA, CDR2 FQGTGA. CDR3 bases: TGTGCCAGCAGCTCCGGGTCAGGGGCCGAGCAGTACTTC. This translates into CASSSGSGAEQYF. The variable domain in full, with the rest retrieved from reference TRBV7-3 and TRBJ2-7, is GAGVSQTPSNKVTEKGKYVELRCDPISGHTALYWYRQSLGQGPEFLIYFQGTGAADDSGLPNDRFFAVRPEGSVSTLKIQRTERGDSAVYLCASSSGSGAEQYFGPGTRLTVT.

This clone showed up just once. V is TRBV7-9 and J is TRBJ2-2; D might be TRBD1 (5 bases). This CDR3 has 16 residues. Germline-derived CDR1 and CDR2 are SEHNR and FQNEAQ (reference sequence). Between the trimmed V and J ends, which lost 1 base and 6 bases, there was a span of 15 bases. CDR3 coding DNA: TGTGCCAGCAGCTTAGACGCAGGGCGAAAACCCGGGGAGCTGTTTTTT. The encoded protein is CASSLDAGRKPGELFF. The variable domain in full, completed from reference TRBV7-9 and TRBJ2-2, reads DTGVSQNPRHKITKRGQNVTFRCDPISEHNRLYWYRQTLGQGPEFLTYFQNEAQLEKSRLLSDRFSAERPKGSFSTLEIQRTEQGDSAMYLCASSLDAGRKPGELFFGEGSRLTVL.

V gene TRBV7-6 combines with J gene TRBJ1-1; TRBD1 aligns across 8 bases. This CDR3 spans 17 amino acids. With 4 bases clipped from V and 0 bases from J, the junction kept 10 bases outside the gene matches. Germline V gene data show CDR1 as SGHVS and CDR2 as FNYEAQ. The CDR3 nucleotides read TGTGCCAGCAGCTCTCGGACAGGGTGGGGGATGAACACTGAAGCTTTCTTT. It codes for CASSSRTGWGMNTEAFF.

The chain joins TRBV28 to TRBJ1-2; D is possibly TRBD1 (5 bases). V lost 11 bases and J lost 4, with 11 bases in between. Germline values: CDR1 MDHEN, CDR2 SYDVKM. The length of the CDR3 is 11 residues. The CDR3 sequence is CAGGVPYGYTF. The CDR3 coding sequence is TGTGCCGGAGGGGTTCCCTATGGCTACACCTTC.

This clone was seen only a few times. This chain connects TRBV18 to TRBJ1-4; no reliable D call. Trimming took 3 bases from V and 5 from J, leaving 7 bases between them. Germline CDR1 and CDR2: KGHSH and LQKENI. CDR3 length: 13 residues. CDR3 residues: CASSPGRNEKLFF. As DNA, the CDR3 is TGTGCCAGCTCACCGGGCCGGAATGAAAAACTGTTTTTT.

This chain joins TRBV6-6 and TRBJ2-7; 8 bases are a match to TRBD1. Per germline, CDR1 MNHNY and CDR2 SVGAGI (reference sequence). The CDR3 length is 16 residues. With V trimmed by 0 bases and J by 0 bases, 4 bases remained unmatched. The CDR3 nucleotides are TGTGCCAGCAGTTACTCTGTTGGGACAGGCTCCTACGAGCAGTACTTC. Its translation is CASSYSVGTGSYEQYF.

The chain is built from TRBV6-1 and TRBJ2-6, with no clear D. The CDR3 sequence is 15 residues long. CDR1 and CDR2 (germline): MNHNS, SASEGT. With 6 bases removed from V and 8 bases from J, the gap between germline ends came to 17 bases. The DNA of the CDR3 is TGTGCCAGCAGAGAAAGTTGGGCCAGGACCAACGTCCTGACTTTC. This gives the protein CASRESWARTNVLTF.

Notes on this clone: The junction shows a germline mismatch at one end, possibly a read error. The CDR3 DNA is TGTGCCAGCAGTCGCGGACAGGGGGTGATGCTTTTC. Translating gives CASSRGQGVMLF. The chain carries TRBV6-5 and TRBJ1-2; TRBD1 agrees at 10 bases. The CDR3 contains 12 residues. The germline gives CDR1 MNHEY, CDR2 SVGAGI.

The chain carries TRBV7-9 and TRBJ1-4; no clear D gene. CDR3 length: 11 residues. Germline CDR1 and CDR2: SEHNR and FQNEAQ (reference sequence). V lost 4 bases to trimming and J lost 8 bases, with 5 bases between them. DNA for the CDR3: TGTGCCAGCAGCTCGGGGGAAAAACTGTTTTTT. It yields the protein CASSSGEKLFF.

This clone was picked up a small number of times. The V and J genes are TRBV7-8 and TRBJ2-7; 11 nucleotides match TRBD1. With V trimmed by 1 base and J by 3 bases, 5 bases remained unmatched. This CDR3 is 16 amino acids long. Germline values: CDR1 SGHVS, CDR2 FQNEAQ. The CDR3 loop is CASSLGRTGGDYEQYF. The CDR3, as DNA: TGTGCCAGCAGCTTAGGGAGGACAGGGGGCGACTACGAGCAGTACTTC.

CDR3 protein: CASSLQGFEQYF. CDR3 nucleotide sequence: TGTGCCAGCAGCCTTCAGGGATTCGAGCAGTACTTC. The chain links TRBV14 to TRBJ2-7; D might be TRBD1 (5 bases). The CDR3 runs to 12 residues. From germline, CDR1 is SGHDN and CDR2 FVKESK. V shed 4 bases and J shed 6 bases, with 10 bases lying between them.

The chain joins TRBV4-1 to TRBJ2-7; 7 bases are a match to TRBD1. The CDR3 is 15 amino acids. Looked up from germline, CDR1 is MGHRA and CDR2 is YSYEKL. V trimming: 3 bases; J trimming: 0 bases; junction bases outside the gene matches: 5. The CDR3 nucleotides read TGCGCCAGCAGCCAGCAGGACAGGAGCTCCTACGAGCAGTACTTC. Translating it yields CASSQQDRSSYEQYF.

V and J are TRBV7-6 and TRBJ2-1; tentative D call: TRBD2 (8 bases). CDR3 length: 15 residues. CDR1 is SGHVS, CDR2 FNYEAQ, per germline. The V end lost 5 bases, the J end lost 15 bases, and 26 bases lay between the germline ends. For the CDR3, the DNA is TGTGCCAGCAGCGGCCCCGGGAGGGGGCGCGGGGTATGGTTCTTC. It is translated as CASSGPGRGRGVWFF. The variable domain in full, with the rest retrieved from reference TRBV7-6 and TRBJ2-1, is GAGVSQSPRYKVTKRGQDVALRCDPISGHVSLYWYRQALGQGPEFLTYFNYEAQQDKSGLPNDRFSAERPEGSISTLTIQRTEQRDSAMYRCASSGPGRGRGVWFFGPGTRLTVL.

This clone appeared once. CDR3 DNA sequence: TGTGCCAGCAGCTTGGGGGGGACAGGGGGCCGGGAGACCCAGTACTTC. Residues: CASSLGGTGGRETQYF. The rearrangement joins TRBV5-4 to TRBJ2-5; 12 bases map to TRBD1. The CDR3 runs 16 residues. Germline CDR1 SGHNT, CDR2 YYREEE (reference sequence). J gave up 5 bases and V 0 bases, and 5 bases lay outside the gene matches.

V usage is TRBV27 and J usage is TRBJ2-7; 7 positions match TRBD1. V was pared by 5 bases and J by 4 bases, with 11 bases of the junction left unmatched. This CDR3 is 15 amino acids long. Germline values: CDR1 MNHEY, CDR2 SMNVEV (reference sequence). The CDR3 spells CASSLLYRGTYEQYF. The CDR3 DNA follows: TGTGCCAGCAGTCTCTTGTACAGGGGAACGTACGAGCAGTACTTC.

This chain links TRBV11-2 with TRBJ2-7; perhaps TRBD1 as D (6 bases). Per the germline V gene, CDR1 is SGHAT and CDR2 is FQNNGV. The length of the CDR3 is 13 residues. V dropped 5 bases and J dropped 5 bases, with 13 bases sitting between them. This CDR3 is CASSLGHRNEQYF. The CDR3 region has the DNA TGTGCCAGCAGCCTGGGACACCGGAACGAGCAGTACTTC.

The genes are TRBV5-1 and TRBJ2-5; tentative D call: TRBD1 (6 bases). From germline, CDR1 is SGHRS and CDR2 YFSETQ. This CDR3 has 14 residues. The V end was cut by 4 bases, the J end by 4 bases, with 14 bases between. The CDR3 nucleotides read TGCGCCAGCAGCAGCGGCAGGGGAGCAGAGACCCAGTACTTC. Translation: CASSSGRGAETQYF. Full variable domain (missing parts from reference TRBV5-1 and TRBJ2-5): KAGVTQTPRYLIKTRGQQVTLSCSPISGHRSVSWYQQTPGQGLQFLFEYFSETQRNKGNFPGRFSGRQFSNSRSEMNVSTLELGDSALYLCASSSGRGAETQYFGPGTRLLVL.

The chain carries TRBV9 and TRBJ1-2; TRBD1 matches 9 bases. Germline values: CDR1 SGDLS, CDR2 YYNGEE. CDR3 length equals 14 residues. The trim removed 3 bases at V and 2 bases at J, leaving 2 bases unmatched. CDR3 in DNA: TGTGCCAGCAGCGGGGGACAGGGAAACTATGGCTACACCTTC. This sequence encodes CASSGGQGNYGYTF.

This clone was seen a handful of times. CDR3: CATSRDPPAAGGGMETQYF. The CDR3 DNA is TGTGCCACCAGCAGAGACCCCCCCGCCGCGGGCGGGGGGATGGAGACCCAGTACTTC. The chain carries TRBV15 and TRBJ2-5, with 8 bases matching TRBD2. V was pared by 0 bases and J by 5 bases, with 17 bases of the junction left unmatched. Germline-derived CDR1 and CDR2 are LNHNV and YYDKDF (reference sequence). The CDR3 is 19 residues long.

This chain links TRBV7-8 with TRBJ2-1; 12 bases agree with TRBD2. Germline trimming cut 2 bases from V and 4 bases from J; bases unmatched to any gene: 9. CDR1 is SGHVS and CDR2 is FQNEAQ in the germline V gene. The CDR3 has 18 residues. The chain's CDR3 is CASSLRGTSGRLYNEQFF. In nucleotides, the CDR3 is TGTGCCAGCAGCTTAAGGGGAACTAGCGGGAGGCTATACAATGAGCAGTTCTTC.

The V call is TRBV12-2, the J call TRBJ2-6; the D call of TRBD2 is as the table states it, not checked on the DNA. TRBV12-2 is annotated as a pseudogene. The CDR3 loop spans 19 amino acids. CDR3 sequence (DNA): TGTGCAAGTCGCCACGCAGAGCGGGCCTCTGAAGCTGGGGCCAACGTCCTGACTTTC. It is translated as CASRHAERASEAGANVLTF.

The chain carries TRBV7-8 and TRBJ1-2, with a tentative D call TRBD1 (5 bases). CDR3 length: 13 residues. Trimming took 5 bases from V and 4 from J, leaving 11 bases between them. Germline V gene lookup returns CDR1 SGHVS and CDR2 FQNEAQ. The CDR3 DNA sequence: TGTGCCAGCAGCCAGACAGAGGCCTATGGCTACACCTTC. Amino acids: CASSQTEAYGYTF.

CDR3 bases: TGTGCCAGCAGCTTAATGGCAGGGGTTAACGGGGAGCTGTTTTTT. Translation: CASSLMAGVNGELFF. V usage is TRBV7-3 and J usage is TRBJ2-2; tentatively, D is TRBD1 (6 bases). The CDR3 runs to 15 residues. Trimming removed 1 base from V and 7 bases from J, with 13 bases in between. Looked up from germline, CDR1 is SGHTA and CDR2 is FQGTGA.

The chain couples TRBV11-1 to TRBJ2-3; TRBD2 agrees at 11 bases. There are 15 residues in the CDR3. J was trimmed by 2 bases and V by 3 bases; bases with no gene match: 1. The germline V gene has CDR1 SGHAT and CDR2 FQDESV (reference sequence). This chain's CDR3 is CASSFSGGATDTQYF. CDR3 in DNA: TGTGCCAGCAGCTTTAGCGGGGGGGCCACAGATACGCAGTATTTT. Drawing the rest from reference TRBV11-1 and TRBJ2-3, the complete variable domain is EAEVAQSPRYKITEKSQAVAFWCDPISGHATLYWYRQILGQGPELLVQFQDESVVDDSQLPKDRFSAERLKGVDSTLKIQPAELGDSAMYLCASSFSGGATDTQYFGPGTRLTVL.

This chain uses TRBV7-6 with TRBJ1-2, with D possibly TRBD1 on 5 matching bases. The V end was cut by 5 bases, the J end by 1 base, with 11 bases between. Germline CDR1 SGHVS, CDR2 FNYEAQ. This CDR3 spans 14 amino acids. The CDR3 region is CASSPGGGNYGYTF. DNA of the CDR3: TGTGCCAGCAGCCCAGGCGGGGGTAACTATGGCTACACCTTC.